The 28 T cell receptor beta chains listed next were all sequenced from one sample in a study of identical twins. TCRdb analysed the 5' RACE reads with MiXCR anew, one entry per CDR3 protein. The sample lists some 190,000 distinct CDR3 sequences, about 15% occurring once. The same sample was also used in a study of T cells expressing NK-cell markers.

The sequenced sample consisted of CD8+ T cells sorted from blood. These receptors came from a woman aged 18-29 years in good health.

This clonotype was counted only a few times. The genes are TRBV3-1 and TRBJ1-1; D is undetermined. From germline, CDR1 is LGHDT and CDR2 YNNKEL (reference sequence). This CDR3 has 13 amino acids. V lost 0 bases to trimming and J lost 4 bases, with 6 bases between them. The CDR3 loop reads CASSQDFATEAFF. For the CDR3, the DNA is TGTGCCAGCAGCCAAGATTTCGCCACTGAAGCTTTCTTT.

This clonotype was detected only a few times. This chain uses TRBV9 with TRBJ2-3; TRBD2 is a possible D gene (5 bases). The CDR3 spans 14 residues. The V end lost 0 bases, the J end lost 4 bases, and 9 bases lay between the germline ends. Per germline, CDR1 SGDLS and CDR2 YYNGEE. In nucleotides, the CDR3 is TGTGCCAGCAGCGTAGGAGGGAACCCAGATACGCAGTATTTT. This gives the protein CASSVGGNPDTQYF.

The chain has TRBV5-5 and TRBJ1-1; perhaps TRBD1 as D (5 bases). V lost 0 bases and J lost 5, with 8 bases in between. Germline lookup yields CDR1 SGHKS and CDR2 YYEKEE (reference sequence). There are 13 residues in the CDR3. The CDR3 DNA follows: TGTGCCAGCAGCTTGGGCAGGGAAACTGAAGCTTTCTTT. Translation gives CASSLGRETEAFF.

This clonotype was recorded many times. The rearrangement links TRBV29-1 to TRBJ1-1, with a tentative D call TRBD1 (5 bases). The CDR3 covers 13 residues. The germline CDR1 and CDR2 sequences are SQVTM and ANQGSEA. V lost 7 bases, J lost 1 base, and 13 bases lay in between. For the CDR3, the DNA is TGCAGCGGGGACCCGACGGGGAACACTGAAGCTTTCTTT. Amino acids: CSGDPTGNTEAFF.

This clonotype was counted between two and nine times. V and J are TRBV7-9 and TRBJ1-1, with D uncertain. CDR3 size: 12 residues. Germline V gives CDR1 SEHNR, CDR2 FQNEAQ (reference sequence). Trimming removed 4 bases at V and 5 bases at J, with 8 bases between. CDR3: CASSYVGTEAFF. The CDR3 DNA reads as TGTGCCAGCAGCTACGTGGGTACTGAAGCTTTCTTT.

This chain links TRBV7-9 with TRBJ2-3; a weak D match, TRBD1 (5 bases). CDR1 is SEHNR and CDR2 is FQNEAQ in the germline V gene (reference sequence). The CDR3 consists of 12 residues. The V end was cut by 5 bases, the J end by 5 bases, with 8 bases between. The CDR3 spells CASSPDRDTQYF. The CDR3 DNA reads as TGTGCCAGCAGCCCCGACAGAGATACGCAGTATTTT.

This chain connects TRBV7-9 to TRBJ2-1; D gene uncertain. Germline CDR1 and CDR2: SEHNR and FQNEAQ (reference sequence). V was shortened by 1 base and J by 2 bases, with 12 bases between the two germline ends. The CDR3 loop spans 16 amino acids. The CDR3 protein is CASSLVSTWAYNEQFF. CDR3 sequence (DNA): TGTGCCAGCAGCTTAGTTAGCACGTGGGCCTACAATGAGCAGTTCTTC.

This clonotype was picked up many times. The chain uses TRBV5-1 and TRBJ1-4, with D perhaps TRBD1 (5 bases). This CDR3 is 15 amino acids long. Germline V gene data show CDR1 as SGHRS and CDR2 as YFSETQ. Trimming shortened V by 4 bases and J by 0 bases, and 10 bases separated the two germline ends. CDR3 region: CASSQSGTTNEKLFF. The CDR3 bases are TGCGCCAGCAGCCAATCAGGGACAACTAATGAAAAACTGTTTTTT.

The chain joins TRBV9 to TRBJ1-2; a possible D gene is TRBD1 (5 bases). V was trimmed by 0 bases and J by 4 bases, leaving 7 bases between them. This CDR3 is built from 13 residues. Germline CDR1 SGDLS, CDR2 YYNGEE. The CDR3 DNA reads TGTGCCAGCAGCGTAGGGGGGACCTATGGCTACACCTTC. Translating gives CASSVGGTYGYTF. Supplemented by reference TRBV9 and TRBJ1-2, the full variable domain reads DSGVTQTPKHLITATGQRVTLRCSPRSGDLSVYWYQQSLDQGLQFLIQYYNGEERAKGNILERFSAQQFPDLHSELNLSSLELGDSALYFCASSVGGTYGYTFGSGTRLTVV.

There are a few counts of this clonotype. V and J are TRBV20-1 and TRBJ1-2; D is ambiguous. The CDR3 covers 11 residues. Germline V lookup: CDR1 DFQATT, CDR2 SNEGSKA (reference sequence). V lost 7 bases and J lost 8, with 14 bases in between. CDR3 sequence: CSVSDPRGYTF. The CDR3 region has the DNA TGCAGTGTCTCGGACCCTCGGGGCTACACCTTC.

This clonotype showed up many times. CDR3 loop: CASSLSRTGGETQYF. In DNA, the CDR3 is TGTGCCAGCAGCTTATCAAGGACAGGAGGGGAGACCCAGTACTTC. V gene TRBV7-9 combines with J gene TRBJ2-5; D is perhaps TRBD1 (7 bases). Germline loops: CDR1 SEHNR, CDR2 FQNEAQ (reference sequence). This CDR3 is built from 15 residues. V lost 2 bases and J lost 5, with 15 bases in between.

This clonotype was seen more than once but under ten times. The chain combines TRBV6-1 with TRBJ2-6, with D tentatively TRBD2 (6 bases). Germline loops: CDR1 MNHNS, CDR2 SASEGT. The CDR3 consists of 18 residues. V lost 6 bases, J lost 4 bases, and 22 bases lay in between. CDR3: CASSRIPGGRAGANVLTF. For the CDR3, the DNA is TGTGCCAGCAGCCGTATTCCCGGGGGAAGGGCGGGGGCCAACGTCCTGACTTTC.

The chain joins TRBV12-3 or TRBV12-4 to TRBJ2-3; D is ambiguous. V lost 6 bases, J lost 3 bases, and 7 bases lay in between. The CDR3 runs to 12 residues. The CDR3 here is CASRALTDTQYF. In DNA form, the CDR3 reads TGTGCCAGCAGGGCTTTAACAGATACGCAGTATTTT.

The table lists this clonotype with many counts. The V gene is TRBV7-9, the J gene TRBJ2-4; no reliable D call. The V end was cut by 0 bases, the J end by 6 bases, with 6 bases between. The CDR3 is made up of 13 amino acids. CDR1 and CDR2 (germline): SEHNR, FQNEAQ (reference sequence). In DNA, the CDR3 is TGTGCCAGCAGCTTAGCTGGCAGAAACATTCAGTACTTC. It encodes CASSLAGRNIQYF.

The DNA for the CDR3 is TGTGCCAGCAGTTTTCTCGACGGGGGTGGGCGCGAGCAGTACTTC. Its protein is CASSFLDGGGREQYF. V gene TRBV12-3 or TRBV12-4 combines with J gene TRBJ2-7; TRBD2 is a possible D gene (6 bases). The CDR3 extends over 15 amino acids. Trimming took off 3 bases at V and 6 bases at J, with 18 bases between the two ends.

J is TRBJ1-1 and V is TRBV7-9; no firm D call. Trimming cost V 5 bases and J 4 bases, with 8 bases left between them. The CDR3 is 12 residues long. Germline V gene sequence: CDR1 SEHNR, CDR2 FQNEAQ (reference sequence). The CDR3 here is CASSKRSTEAFF. The DNA of the CDR3 is TGTGCCAGCAGCAAGAGGTCCACTGAAGCTTTCTTT.

This clonotype was seen a handful of times. This sequence joins TRBV7-9 and TRBJ2-1, with D unresolved. CDR1 is SEHNR and CDR2 is FQNEAQ in the germline V gene (reference sequence). The CDR3 covers 16 residues. Deletions cut 5 bases from V and 0 bases from J, with 14 bases between. The CDR3 protein is CASSPKYRVSYNEQFF. CDR3 nucleotide sequence: TGTGCCAGCAGCCCCAAATACCGGGTCTCCTACAATGAGCAGTTCTTC.

The chain has TRBV7-9 and TRBJ2-3; D may be TRBD2 (6 bases). The CDR3 is made up of 14 amino acids. Deletions cut 6 bases from V and 5 bases from J, with 15 bases between. Germline CDR1 is SEHNR and CDR2 is FQNEAQ (reference sequence). The CDR3 loop is CASRVTGAKDTQYF. CDR3 DNA sequence: TGTGCCAGCAGGGTAACGGGAGCTAAAGATACGCAGTATTTT.

This clonotype has more than one count but fewer than ten. The chain has TRBV29-1 and TRBJ2-7, with D uncertain. The CDR3 has 13 residues. CDR1 is SQVTM and CDR2 is ANQGSEA in the germline V gene. Deletions cut 3 bases from V and 5 bases from J, with 14 bases between. The CDR3 nucleotides read TGCAGCGTTGATGTAGGTTTTATGAACGAGCAGTACTTC. Residues: CSVDVGFMNEQYF.

This chain uses TRBV24-1 with TRBJ2-5; perhaps TRBD1 as D (6 bases). Trimming removed 2 bases at V and 5 bases at J, with 17 bases between. Germline loops: CDR1 KGHDR, CDR2 SFDVKD. This CDR3 has 16 amino acids. CDR3 coding DNA: TGTGCCACCAGTGATTCAAGTGGGCAGGGGATCGAGACCCAGTACTTC. Its protein product is CATSDSSGQGIETQYF.

This clonotype was observed a few times. The J gene is TRBJ2-2, the V gene TRBV6-1; 11 bases line up with TRBD2. The V and J ends lost 6 bases and 3 bases, in that order; junction bases with no gene match: 6. The CDR3 is made up of 16 amino acids. Per germline, CDR1 MNHNS and CDR2 SASEGT. The CDR3 DNA follows: TGTGCCAGCAGCCTCCCGGGACTAGCGGACACCGGGGAGCTGTTTTTT. Its protein product is CASSLPGLADTGELFF.

This clonotype has more than one count but fewer than ten. The V call is TRBV4-3, the J call TRBJ2-3; 7 bases match TRBD2. V was clipped by 0 bases and J by 2 bases; unmatched bases: 5. The CDR3 spans 16 residues. CDR1 is LGHNA, CDR2 YSLEER, per germline. This CDR3 is CASSQESAGATDTQYF. The CDR3 DNA follows: TGCGCCAGCAGCCAAGAATCCGCGGGAGCCACAGATACGCAGTATTTT.

This clonotype was seen a handful of times. The J gene is TRBJ2-7, the V gene TRBV12-3 or TRBV12-4; no reliable D call. The CDR3 runs to 15 residues. V lost 4 bases and J lost 0, with 13 bases in between. CDR3 in amino acids: CASSSFVEPSYEQYF. In nucleotides, the CDR3 is TGTGCCAGCAGTTCTTTCGTGGAGCCCTCCTACGAGCAGTACTTC.

This clonotype was seen only a few times. The gene calls are TRBV5-1 and TRBJ2-2, with D unresolved. The CDR3 is 12 amino acids. Germline-derived CDR1 and CDR2 are SGHRS and YFSETQ. Trimming left V 4 bases short and J 4 bases short, with 5 bases between. The chain's CDR3 is CASSGTTGELFF. The CDR3 DNA sequence: TGCGCCAGCAGCGGTACCACCGGGGAGCTGTTTTTT. The whole variable domain, remainder taken from reference TRBV5-1 and TRBJ2-2, is KAGVTQTPRYLIKTRGQQVTLSCSPISGHRSVSWYQQTPGQGLQFLFEYFSETQRNKGNFPGRFSGRQFSNSRSEMNVSTLELGDSALYLCASSGTTGELFFGEGSRLTVL.

The V and J genes are TRBV11-2 and TRBJ2-5; D unresolved. Germline CDR1 SGHAT, CDR2 FQNNGV. Trimming took off 1 base at V and 6 bases at J, with 15 bases between the two ends. This CDR3 has 15 residues. The CDR3 DNA is TGTGCCAGCAGCTTAGTTCTACGGGCGATGAAGACCCAGTACTTC. This gives the protein CASSLVLRAMKTQYF.

This clonotype was detected only a few times. The DNA for the CDR3 is TGTGCCAGCAGTGGCGGGACAGGGCCTGGAGCTTTCTTT. As protein: CASSGGTGPGAFF. The chain has TRBV12-3 or TRBV12-4 and TRBJ1-1; 9 bases fit TRBD1. With V trimmed by 5 bases and J by 10 bases, 8 bases remained unmatched. The CDR3 length is 13 residues.

The chain recombines TRBV30 with TRBJ2-1, with D perhaps matching TRBD2 (7 bases). With 2 bases removed from V and 4 bases from J, the gap between germline ends came to 15 bases. The CDR3 is 15 amino acids. Germline V lookup: CDR1 GTSNPN, CDR2 SVGIG (reference sequence). CDR3: CAWSLGGGQYNEQFF. The CDR3 nucleotides are TGTGCCTGGAGTCTTGGCGGGGGACAATACAATGAGCAGTTCTTC.

This clonotype was seen only a few times. The V call is TRBV9, the J call TRBJ2-1, with TRBD2 matching over 7 bases. V dropped 1 base and J dropped 2; count of bases not matched to a gene: 3. Per the germline V gene, CDR1 is SGDLS and CDR2 is YYNGEE. This CDR3 region has 15 residues. The CDR3 region is CASSVTSEPYNEQFF. The CDR3 DNA is TGTGCCAGCAGCGTAACTAGCGAGCCCTACAATGAGCAGTTCTTC.